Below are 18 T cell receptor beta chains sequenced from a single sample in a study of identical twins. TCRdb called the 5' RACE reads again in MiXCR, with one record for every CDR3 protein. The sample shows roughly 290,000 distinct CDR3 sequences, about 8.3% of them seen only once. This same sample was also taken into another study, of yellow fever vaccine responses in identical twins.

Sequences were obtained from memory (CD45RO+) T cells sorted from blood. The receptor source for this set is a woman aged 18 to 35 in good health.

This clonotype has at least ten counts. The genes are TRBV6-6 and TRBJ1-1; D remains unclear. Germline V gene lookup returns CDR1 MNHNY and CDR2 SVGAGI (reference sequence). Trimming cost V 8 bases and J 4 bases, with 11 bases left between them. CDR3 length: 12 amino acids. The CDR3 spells CASALGSTEAFF. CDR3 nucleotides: TGTGCCAGCGCCCTTGGGAGCACTGAAGCTTTCTTT.

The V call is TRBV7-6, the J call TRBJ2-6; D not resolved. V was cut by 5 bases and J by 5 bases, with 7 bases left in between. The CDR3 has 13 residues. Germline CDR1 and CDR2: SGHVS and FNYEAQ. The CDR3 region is CASSQGWANVLTF. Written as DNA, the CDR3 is TGTGCCAGCAGCCAAGGGTGGGCCAACGTCCTGACTTTC.

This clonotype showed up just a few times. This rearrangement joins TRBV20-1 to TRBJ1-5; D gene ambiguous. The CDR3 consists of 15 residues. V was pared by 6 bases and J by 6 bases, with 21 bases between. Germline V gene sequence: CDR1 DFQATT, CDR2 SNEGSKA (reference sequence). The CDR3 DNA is TGCAGTGCCGGACGACGGTTGGGCGTCGGTCAGCCCCAGCATTTT. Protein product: CSAGRRLGVGQPQHF.

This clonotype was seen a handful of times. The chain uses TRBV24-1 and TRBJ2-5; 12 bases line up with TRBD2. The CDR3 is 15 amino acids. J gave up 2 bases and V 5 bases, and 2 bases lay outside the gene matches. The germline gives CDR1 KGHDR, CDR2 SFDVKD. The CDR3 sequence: CATSGGLAGQETQYF. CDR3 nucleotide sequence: TGTGCCACCAGTGGCGGACTAGCGGGGCAAGAGACCCAGTACTTC.

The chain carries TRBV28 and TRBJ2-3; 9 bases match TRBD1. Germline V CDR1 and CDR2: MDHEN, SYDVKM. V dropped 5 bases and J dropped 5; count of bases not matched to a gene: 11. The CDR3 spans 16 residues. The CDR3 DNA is TGTGCCAGCAGTCCACTGTGGGACAGGGTGATAGATACGCAGTATTTT. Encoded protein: CASSPLWDRVIDTQYF.

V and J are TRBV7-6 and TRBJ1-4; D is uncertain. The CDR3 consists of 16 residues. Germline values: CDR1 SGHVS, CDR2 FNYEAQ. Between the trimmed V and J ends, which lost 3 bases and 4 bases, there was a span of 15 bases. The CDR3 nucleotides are TGTGCCAGCAGCTTCTCTATAGGAACAGTTAATGAAAAACTGTTTTTT. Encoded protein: CASSFSIGTVNEKLFF.

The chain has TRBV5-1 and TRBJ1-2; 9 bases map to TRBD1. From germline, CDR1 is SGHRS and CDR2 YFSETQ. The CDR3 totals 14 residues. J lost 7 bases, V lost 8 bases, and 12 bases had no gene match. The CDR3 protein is CASKLTGGAAGYTF. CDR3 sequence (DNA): TGCGCCAGTAAGCTGACAGGGGGGGCGGCTGGCTACACCTTC.

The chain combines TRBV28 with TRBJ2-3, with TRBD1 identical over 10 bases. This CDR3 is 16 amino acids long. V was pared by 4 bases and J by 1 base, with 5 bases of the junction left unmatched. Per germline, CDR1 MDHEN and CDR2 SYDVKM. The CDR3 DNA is TGTGCCAGCAGTTCGCGACAGGGGGCAGGCACAGATACGCAGTATTTT. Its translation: CASSSRQGAGTDTQYF.

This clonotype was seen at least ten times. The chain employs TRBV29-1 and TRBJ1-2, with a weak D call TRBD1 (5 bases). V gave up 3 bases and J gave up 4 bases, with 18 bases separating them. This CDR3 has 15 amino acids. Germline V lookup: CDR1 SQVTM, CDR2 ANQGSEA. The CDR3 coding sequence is TGCAGCGTTGATAGTGAGGAGGAGGGGTCCTATGGCTACACCTTC. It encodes CSVDSEEEGSYGYTF.

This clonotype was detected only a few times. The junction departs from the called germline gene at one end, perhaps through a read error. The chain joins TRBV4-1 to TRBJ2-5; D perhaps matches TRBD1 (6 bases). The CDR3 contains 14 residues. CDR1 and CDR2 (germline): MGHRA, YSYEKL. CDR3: CASGQARGRETQYF. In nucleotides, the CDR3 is TGCGCCAGCGGCCAAGCCAGGGGACGGGAGACCCAGTACTTC.

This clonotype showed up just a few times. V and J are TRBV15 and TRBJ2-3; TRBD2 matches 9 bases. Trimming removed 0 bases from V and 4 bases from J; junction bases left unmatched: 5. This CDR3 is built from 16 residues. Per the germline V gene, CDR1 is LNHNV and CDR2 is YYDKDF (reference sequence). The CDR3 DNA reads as TGTGCCACCAGCAGAGATATAGCGGGGGCCTCAGATACGCAGTATTTT. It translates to CATSRDIAGASDTQYF.

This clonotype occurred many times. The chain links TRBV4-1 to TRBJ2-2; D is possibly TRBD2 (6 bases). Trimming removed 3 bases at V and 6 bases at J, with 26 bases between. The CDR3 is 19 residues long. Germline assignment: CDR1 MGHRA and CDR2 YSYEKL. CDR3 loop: CASSQDRTIPGQPSGELFF. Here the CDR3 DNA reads TGCGCCAGCAGCCAGGATCGGACTATTCCGGGCCAGCCGTCCGGGGAGCTGTTTTTT.

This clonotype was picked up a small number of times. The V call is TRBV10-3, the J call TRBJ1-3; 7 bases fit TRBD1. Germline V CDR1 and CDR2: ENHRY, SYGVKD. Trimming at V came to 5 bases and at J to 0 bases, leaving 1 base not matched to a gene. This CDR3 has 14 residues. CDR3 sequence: CAISTGVSGNTIYF. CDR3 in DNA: TGTGCCATCAGTACAGGGGTCTCTGGAAACACCATATATTTT.

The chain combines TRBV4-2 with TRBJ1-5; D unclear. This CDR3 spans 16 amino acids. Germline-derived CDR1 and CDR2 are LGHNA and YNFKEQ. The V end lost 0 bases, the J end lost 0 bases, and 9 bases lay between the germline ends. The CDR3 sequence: CASSQDRWGSNQPQHF. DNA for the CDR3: TGTGCCAGCAGCCAAGATCGTTGGGGTAGCAATCAGCCCCAGCATTTT.

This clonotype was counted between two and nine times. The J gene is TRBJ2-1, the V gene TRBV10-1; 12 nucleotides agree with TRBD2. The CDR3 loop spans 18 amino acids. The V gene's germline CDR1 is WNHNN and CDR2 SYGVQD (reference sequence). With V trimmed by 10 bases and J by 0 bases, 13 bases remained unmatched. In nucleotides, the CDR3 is TGCGCCACCCCTGACATTGGACTAGCGGGGCCCTCCTACAATGAGCAGTTCTTC. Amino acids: CATPDIGLAGPSYNEQFF.

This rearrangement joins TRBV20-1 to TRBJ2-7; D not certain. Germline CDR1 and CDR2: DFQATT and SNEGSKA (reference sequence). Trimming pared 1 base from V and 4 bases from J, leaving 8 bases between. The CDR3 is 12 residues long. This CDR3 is CSARAPPYEQYF. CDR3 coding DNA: TGCAGTGCTAGAGCCCCTCCTTACGAGCAGTACTTC.

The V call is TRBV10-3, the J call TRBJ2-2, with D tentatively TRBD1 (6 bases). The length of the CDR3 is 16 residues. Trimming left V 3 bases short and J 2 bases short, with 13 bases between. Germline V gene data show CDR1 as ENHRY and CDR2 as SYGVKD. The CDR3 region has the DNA TGTGCCATCAGTGACCCCGGGACACTTAACACCGGGGAGCTGTTTTTT. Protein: CAISDPGTLNTGELFF.

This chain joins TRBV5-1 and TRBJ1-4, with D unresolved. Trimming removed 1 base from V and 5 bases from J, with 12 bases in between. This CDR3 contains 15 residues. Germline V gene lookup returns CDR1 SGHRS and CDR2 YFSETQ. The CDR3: CASSLNVETNEKLFF. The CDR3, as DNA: TGCGCCAGCAGCTTGAATGTGGAGACAAATGAAAAACTGTTTTTT.